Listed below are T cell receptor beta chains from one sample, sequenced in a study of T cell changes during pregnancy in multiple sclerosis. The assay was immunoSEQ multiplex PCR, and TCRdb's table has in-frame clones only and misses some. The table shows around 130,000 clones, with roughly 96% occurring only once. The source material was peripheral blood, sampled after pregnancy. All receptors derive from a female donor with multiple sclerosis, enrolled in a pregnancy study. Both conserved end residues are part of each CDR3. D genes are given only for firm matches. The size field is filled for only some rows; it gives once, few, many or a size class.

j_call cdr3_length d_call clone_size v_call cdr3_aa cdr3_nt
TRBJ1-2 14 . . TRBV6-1 CASSEATANYGYTF TGTGCCAGCAGTGAAGCTACAGCTAACTATGGCTACACCTTC
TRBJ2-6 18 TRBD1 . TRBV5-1 CASSGRRTGTGVTNVLTF TGCGCCAGCAGCGGACGACGTACCGGGACAGGGGTCACCAACGTCCTGACTTTC
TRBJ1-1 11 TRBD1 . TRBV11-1 CASSDRGEAFF TGTGCCAGCAGCGACAGGGGGGAAGCTTTCTTT
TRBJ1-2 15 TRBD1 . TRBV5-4 CASSDGTGPVYGYTF TGTGCCAGCAGCGATGGGACAGGCCCGGTCTATGGCTACACCTTC
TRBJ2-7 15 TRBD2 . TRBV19 CASRTRPGGPYEQYF TGTGCCAGTAGGACCCGTCCGGGAGGACCCTACGAGCAGTACTTC
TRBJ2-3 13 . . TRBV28 CASSLGTADTQYF TGTGCCAGCAGTTTAGGTACAGCAGATACGCAGTATTTT
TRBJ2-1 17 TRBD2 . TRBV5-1 CASSSGTSSFQGNEQFF TGCGCCAGCAGCAGTGGGACTAGCTCTTTTCAGGGGAATGAGCAGTTCTTC
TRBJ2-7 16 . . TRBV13 CASSLTPSVLRGEQYF TGTGCCAGCAGCCTTACCCCTAGCGTCCTTAGGGGCGAGCAGTACTTC
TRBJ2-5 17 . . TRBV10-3 CAISESGGTGAQETQYF TGTGCCATCAGTGAGTCTGGGGGCACTGGGGCTCAAGAGACCCAGTACTTC
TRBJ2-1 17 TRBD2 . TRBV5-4 CASSLGTSGRAHNEQFF TGTGCCAGCAGCTTGGGGACTAGCGGGAGGGCCCACAATGAGCAGTTCTTC
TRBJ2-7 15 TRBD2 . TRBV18 CASSFSGRASYEQYF TGTGCCAGCTCATTTAGCGGGAGGGCCTCCTACGAGCAGTACTTC
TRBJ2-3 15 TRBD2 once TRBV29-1 CSVGELAGGLDTQYF TGCAGCGTTGGAGAGCTAGCGGGAGGGTTAGATACGCAGTATTTT
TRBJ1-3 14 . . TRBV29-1 CSVGGLGSGNTIYF TGCAGCGTTGGCGGGTTAGGCTCTGGAAACACCATATATTTT
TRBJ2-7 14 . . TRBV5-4 CASSFVDRSYEQYF TGTGCCAGCAGCTTTGTGGACAGAAGCTACGAGCAGTACTTC
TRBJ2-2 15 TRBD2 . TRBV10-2 CASSEAGAWTGELFF TGCGCCAGCAGTGAGGCGGGAGCATGGACCGGGGAGCTGTTTTTT
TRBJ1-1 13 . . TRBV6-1 CASRAMGGAEAFF TGTGCCAGCAGGGCCATGGGGGGGGCTGAAGCTTTCTTT
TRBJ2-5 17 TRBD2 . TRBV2 CASIPTPGLAGKETQYF TGTGCCAGCATCCCGACACCCGGACTAGCGGGAAAAGAGACCCAGTACTTC
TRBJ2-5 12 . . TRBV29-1 CSVGSSQETQYF TGCAGCGTTGGGAGCAGCCAAGAGACCCAGTACTTC
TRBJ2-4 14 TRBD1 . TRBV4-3 CASSQRSQGDIQYF TGCGCCAGCAGCCAACGTAGTCAGGGGGACATTCAGTACTTC
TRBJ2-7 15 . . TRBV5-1 CASSGSVTLSDEQYF TGCGCCAGCAGCGGCTCGGTCACCCTCAGCGACGAGCAGTACTTC
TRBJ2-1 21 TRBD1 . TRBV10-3 CAIGGDGPGQGPRPSYNEQFF TGTGCCATTGGAGGCGACGGGCCGGGACAGGGGCCGCGTCCCTCCTACAATGAGCAGTTCTTC
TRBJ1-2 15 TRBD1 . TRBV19 CASSMKDRGNYGYTF TGTGCCAGTAGTATGAAGGACAGGGGAAACTATGGCTACACCTTC
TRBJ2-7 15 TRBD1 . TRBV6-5 CASSPETGARYEQYF TGTGCCAGCAGCCCCGAGACAGGGGCCCGTTACGAGCAGTACTTC
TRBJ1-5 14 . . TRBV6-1 CAGSTGWSNQPQHF TGTGCCGGTTCAACAGGGTGGAGCAATCAGCCCCAGCATTTT
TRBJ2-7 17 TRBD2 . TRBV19 CASSIHLLAGGPQEQYF TGTGCCAGTAGTATTCACCTACTAGCGGGAGGGCCGCAGGAGCAGTACTTC
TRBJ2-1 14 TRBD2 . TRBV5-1 CASSTAGGVNEQFF TGCGCCAGCAGTACCGCGGGGGGGGTGAATGAGCAGTTCTTC
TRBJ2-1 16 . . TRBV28 CASSLSTSSPYNEQFF TGTGCCAGCAGTTTGTCCACTAGTAGCCCCTACAATGAGCAGTTCTTC
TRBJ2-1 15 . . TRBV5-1 CASSLDGGVVNEQFF TGCGCCAGCAGCTTGGACGGGGGAGTGGTAAATGAGCAGTTCTTC
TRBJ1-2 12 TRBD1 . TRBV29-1 CSVGETGYGYTF TGCAGCGTTGGCGAGACAGGGTATGGCTACACCTTC
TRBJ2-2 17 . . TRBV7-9 CASSSRNAPPQTGELFF TGTGCCAGCAGCTCCCGAAACGCGCCCCCACAGACCGGGGAGCTGTTTTTT
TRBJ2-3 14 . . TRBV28 CAIHSGLHTDTQYF TGTGCCATCCACTCCGGACTGCACACAGATACGCAGTATTTT
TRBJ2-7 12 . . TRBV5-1 CASSPGTYEQYF TGCGCCAGCAGCCCAGGGACCTACGAGCAGTACTTC
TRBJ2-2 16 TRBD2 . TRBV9 CASSVTTSGDRRELFF TGTGCCAGCAGCGTAACGACTAGCGGTGATAGAAGGGAGCTGTTTTTT
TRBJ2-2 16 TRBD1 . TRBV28 CASSTGTGGIRGELFF TGTGCCAGCAGTACCGGGACAGGGGGAATAAGGGGGGAGCTGTTTTTT
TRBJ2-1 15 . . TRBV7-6 CASSPPGSSYNEQFF TGTGCCAGCAGCCCTCCCGGGAGCTCCTACAATGAGCAGTTCTTC
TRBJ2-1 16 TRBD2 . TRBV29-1 CSVDSWTSGRTYEQFF TGCAGCGTTGATTCTTGGACTAGCGGTAGGACATATGAGCAGTTCTTC
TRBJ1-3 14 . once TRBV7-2 CASSLSGAGNTIYF TGTGCCAGCAGCTTATCAGGGGCCGGAAACACCATATATTTT
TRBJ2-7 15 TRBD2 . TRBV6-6 CASRDSGSFSYEQYF TGTGCCAGCAGGGATAGCGGGAGTTTTTCCTACGAGCAGTACTTC
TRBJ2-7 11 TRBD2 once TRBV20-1 CSVATSGEQYF TGCAGTGTCGCAACTAGCGGCGAGCAGTACTTC
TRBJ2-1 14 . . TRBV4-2 CASSLTGIYNEQFF TGTGCCAGCAGCCTCACAGGAATCTACAATGAGCAGTTCTTC
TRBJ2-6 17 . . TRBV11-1 CASSLVFTASGANVLTF TGTGCCAGCAGCTTAGTCTTCACAGCCTCTGGGGCCAACGTCCTGACTTTC
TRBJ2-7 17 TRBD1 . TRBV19 CASSIAGQGGHSYEQYF TGTGCCAGTAGTATAGCCGGACAGGGGGGACACTCCTACGAGCAGTACTTC
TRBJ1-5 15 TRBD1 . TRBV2 CASTPGQGDNQPQHF TGTGCCAGCACCCCGGGACAGGGCGACAATCAGCCCCAGCATTTT
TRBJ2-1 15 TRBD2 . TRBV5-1 CASSLASGRRNEQFF TGCGCCAGCAGCTTGGCCAGCGGGAGGAGGAATGAGCAGTTCTTC
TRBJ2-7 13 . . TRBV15 CATSRQGSYEQYF TGTGCCACCAGCAGACAGGGGAGCTACGAGCAGTACTTC
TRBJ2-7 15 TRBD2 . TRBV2 CASSSLAGGLGEQYF TGTGCCAGCAGCTCACTAGCGGGAGGTCTAGGTGAGCAGTACTTC
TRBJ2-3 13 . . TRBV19 CASSGVSTDTQYF TGTGCCAGTAGCGGGGTTAGCACAGATACGCAGTATTTT
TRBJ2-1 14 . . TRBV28 CASSLSLQFNEQFF TGTGCCAGCAGTTTATCACTGCAATTCAATGAGCAGTTCTTC
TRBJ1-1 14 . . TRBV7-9 CASSLRGLNTEAFF TGTGCCAGCAGCTTAAGAGGGTTGAACACTGAAGCTTTCTTT
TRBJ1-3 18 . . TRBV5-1 CASSLQGPTLASGNTIYF TGCGCCAGCAGCTTGCAGGGGCCCACCCTAGCCTCTGGAAACACCATATATTTT
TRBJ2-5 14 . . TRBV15 CATSIAGLQETQYF TGTGCCACCAGCATTGCGGGACTCCAAGAGACCCAGTACTTC
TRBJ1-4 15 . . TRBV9 CASSVGAQGKEKLFF TGTGCCAGCAGCGTAGGAGCGCAGGGGAAGGAAAAACTGTTTTTT
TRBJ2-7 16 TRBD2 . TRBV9 CASSPGTSGSFHEQYF TGTGCCAGCAGCCCTGGGACTAGCGGGAGCTTCCACGAGCAGTACTTC
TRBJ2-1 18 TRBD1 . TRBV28 CASSLNPRRTGGGNEQFF TGTGCCAGCAGTTTGAACCCCCGACGGACAGGGGGAGGTAATGAGCAGTTCTTC
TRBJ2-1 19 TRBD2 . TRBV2 CASRMKITSGLAGNNEQFF TGTGCCAGCAGGATGAAGATTACGTCGGGACTAGCGGGTAACAATGAGCAGTTCTTC
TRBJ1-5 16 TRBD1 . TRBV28 CASSPYRGLSNQPQHF TGTGCCAGCAGTCCTTACAGGGGGCTCAGCAATCAGCCCCAGCATTTT
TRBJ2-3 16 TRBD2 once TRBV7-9 CASSLAASGSTDTQYF TGTGCCAGCAGCCTGGCAGCTAGCGGGAGTACAGATACGCAGTATTTT
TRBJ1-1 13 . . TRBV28 CASSLYRDTEAFF TGTGCCAGCAGTTTATACAGGGACACTGAAGCTTTCTTT
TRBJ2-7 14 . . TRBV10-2 CASSTGLFSYEQYF TGCGCCAGCAGTACAGGCCTATTCTCCTACGAGCAGTACTTC